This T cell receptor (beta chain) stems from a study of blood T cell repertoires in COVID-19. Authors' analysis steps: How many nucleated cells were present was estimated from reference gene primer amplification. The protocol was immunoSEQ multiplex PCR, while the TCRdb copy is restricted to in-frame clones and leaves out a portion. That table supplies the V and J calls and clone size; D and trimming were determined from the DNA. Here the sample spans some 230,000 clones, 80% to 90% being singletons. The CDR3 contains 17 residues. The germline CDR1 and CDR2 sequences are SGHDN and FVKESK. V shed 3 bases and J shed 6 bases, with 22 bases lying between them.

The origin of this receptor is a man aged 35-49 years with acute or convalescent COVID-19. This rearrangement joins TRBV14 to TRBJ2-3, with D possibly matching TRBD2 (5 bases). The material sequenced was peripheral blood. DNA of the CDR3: TGTGCCAGCAGCCACAGTCCTACTAGGGTAGGCTACGATACGCAGTATTTT. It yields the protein CASSHSPTRVGYDTQYF.